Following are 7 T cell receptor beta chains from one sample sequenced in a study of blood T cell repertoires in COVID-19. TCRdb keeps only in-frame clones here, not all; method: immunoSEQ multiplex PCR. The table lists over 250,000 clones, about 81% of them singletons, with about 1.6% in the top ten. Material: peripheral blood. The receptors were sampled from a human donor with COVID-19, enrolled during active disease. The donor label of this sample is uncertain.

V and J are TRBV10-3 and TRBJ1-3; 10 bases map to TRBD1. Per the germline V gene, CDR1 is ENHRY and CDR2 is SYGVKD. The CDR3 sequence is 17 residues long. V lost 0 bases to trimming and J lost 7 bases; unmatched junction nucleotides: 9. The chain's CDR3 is CAISESFRDRGPNTIYF. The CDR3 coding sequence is TGTGCCATCAGTGAGTCTTTCCGGGACAGGGGTCCCAACACCATATATTTT.

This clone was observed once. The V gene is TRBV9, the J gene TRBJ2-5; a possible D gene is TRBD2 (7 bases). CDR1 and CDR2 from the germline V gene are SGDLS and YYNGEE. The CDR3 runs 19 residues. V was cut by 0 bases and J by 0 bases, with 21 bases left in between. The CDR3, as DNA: TGTGCCAGCAGCGTAGCTGGCTCTAGCGGAGGGGGGTACCAAGAGACCCAGTACTTC. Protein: CASSVAGSSGGGYQETQYF.

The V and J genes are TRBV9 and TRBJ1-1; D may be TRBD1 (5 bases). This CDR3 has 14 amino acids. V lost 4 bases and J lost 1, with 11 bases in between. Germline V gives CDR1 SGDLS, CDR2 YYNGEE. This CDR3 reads CASSPQVTNTEAFF. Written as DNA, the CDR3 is TGTGCCAGCAGCCCACAGGTGACGAACACTGAAGCTTTCTTT. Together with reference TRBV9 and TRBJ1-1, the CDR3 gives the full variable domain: DSGVTQTPKHLITATGQRVTLRCSPRSGDLSVYWYQQSLDQGLQFLIQYYNGEERAKGNILERFSAQQFPDLHSELNLSSLELGDSALYFCASSPQVTNTEAFFGQGTRLTVV.

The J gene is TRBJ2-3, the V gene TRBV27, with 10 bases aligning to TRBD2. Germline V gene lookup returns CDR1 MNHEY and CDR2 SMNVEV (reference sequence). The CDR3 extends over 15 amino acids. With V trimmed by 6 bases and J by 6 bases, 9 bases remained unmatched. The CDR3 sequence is CASRDRLAGGDTQYF. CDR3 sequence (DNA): TGTGCCAGCAGGGATCGATTAGCGGGAGGTGATACGCAGTATTTT.

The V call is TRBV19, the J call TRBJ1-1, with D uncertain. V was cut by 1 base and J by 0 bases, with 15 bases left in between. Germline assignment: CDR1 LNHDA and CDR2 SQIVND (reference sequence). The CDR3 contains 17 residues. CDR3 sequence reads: CASSIGVGDRMNTEAFF. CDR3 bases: TGTGCCAGTAGTATAGGGGTTGGAGACCGGATGAACACTGAAGCTTTCTTT.

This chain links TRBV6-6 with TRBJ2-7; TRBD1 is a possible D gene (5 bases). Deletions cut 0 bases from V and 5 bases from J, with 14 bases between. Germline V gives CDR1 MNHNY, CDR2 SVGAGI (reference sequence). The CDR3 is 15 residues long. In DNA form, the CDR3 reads TGTGCCAGCAGTTACTCCGTCAGGGTGCCGGACGAGCAGTACTTC. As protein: CASSYSVRVPDEQYF.

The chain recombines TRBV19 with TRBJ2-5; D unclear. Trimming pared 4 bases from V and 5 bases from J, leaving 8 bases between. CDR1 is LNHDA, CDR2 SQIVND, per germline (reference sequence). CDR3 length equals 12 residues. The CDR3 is CASSSAGETQYF. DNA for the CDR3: TGTGCCAGTAGTAGCGCCGGGGAGACCCAGTACTTC.